Sequencing of this TCR beta chain was carried out in a study of blood T cells in healthy people across ages (dated by TCRdb to between 2014 and 2016). Regarding the complete study: Template switching captured roughly one uniquely barcoded TCR beta cDNA molecule per two T cells in model experiments. The donors were divided into four age groups: young (average approximately 15 years), middle-aged (approximately 42), aged (under 70) and long-lived (roughly 82). Using deep sequencing normalized with unique cDNA molecular identifiers, the study measured how TCR beta repertoire diversity changes with age. Donors of different ages were randomly distributed across sequencing lanes to avoid experimental bias. Using the same blood draw, the study looked at two additional independent replicas of 1 million unique cDNA reads for two donors, one aged 18 to 30 and the other aged 80 or older.

General conclusions and limits of the study: The long-lived group showed more naive CD4+ T cells, fewer expanded clones and increased TCR diversity than the aged group, suggesting age selection. Observed TCR beta diversity per million T cells fell roughly linearly with age, and a significant reduction was already apparent by age about 43. Because profiling used bulk unsorted PBMCs, naive and antigen-experienced compartments could not be compared conclusively. A strong correlation was found between observed TCR beta diversity and the percentage of naive T cells measured by flow cytometry. Estimates of total diversity based on one million sequenced T cells were considered lower bounds and underestimates. The CMV infection status of donors was not known, potentially confounding age-related changes in expanded clonotypes.

Systemically healthy Caucasian individuals from Russia, some 36 in total and aged roughly 6 to 100 years, were included as donors. Each donor gave ten milliliters of peripheral blood, drawn into EDTA-treated Vacutainer tubes. PBMCs were isolated by Ficoll-Paque density-gradient centrifugation, with at least 6 million obtained per sample. Trizol reagent was used to extract total RNA from the PBMCs, yielding at least 5 micrograms per sample. Naive CD45RAhigh/CD27high T cell percentages were measured by flow cytometry on a PBMC aliquot from every donor. Libraries were constructed by 5' RACE. The sequencer was an Illumina HiSeq 2500. A second PCR of about 7 to 12 cycles was run with a J-beta primer mix and a sample-barcoded 5' primer. Each TCR beta cDNA molecule received a unique molecular identifier from a template-switch 5' adaptor carrying 12 random nucleotides. At least 2.5 million CDR3-containing paired-end reads were obtained from each sample. First-strand cDNA synthesis was performed from all RNA using the Mint cDNA synthesis kit, with priming by a TRBC-specific oligonucleotide. All cDNA was treated with uracil-DNA glycosylase and then went through a first 18-cycle PCR with the universal primers M1SS and BC2_uni_R. In the source study's methods: For normalization, 1 million high-quality reads were randomly selected from each sample, with every read carrying a distinct molecular identifier. Reads sharing molecular identifiers were discarded rather than binned into consensus sequences. CDR3 identification, clonotype clustering and error correction used MiTCR with a Q25 quality threshold and the strictest error-elimination algorithm. A nonparametric unseen species model with Euler transformation was used to estimate lower-bound total TCR beta diversity. TCRdb reran the public reads through fastp at Q25 and MiXCR, keeping productive beta chains. One record per CDR3 amino acid sequence lists the most common genes and DNA. For this entry, the V and J calls and clone size follow TCRdb and not the study's own pipeline. Recorded for this sample are 850,000 to 950,000 distinct CDR3 sequences; roughly 26% of them occurred a single time. The ten largest clones represent about 18% of the sample.

This clonotype was found many times. Its antigen remains undetermined. Base-call qualities are not available, and no considerably larger clone is one nucleotide away. Sequenced material: blood. This receptor was identified in an elderly woman in good health.

CDR3 protein: CASSLALSTSSYTF. The nucleotide sequence is given as TGTGCCAGCAGCTTAGCGCTTTCTACCTCAAGCTACACCTTC. The V and J genes are TRBV7-9 and TRBJ1-2, with the D gene uncertain. Inclusive of the bounding cysteine and phenylalanine, the CDR3 is 14 residues long. The read is trimmed to its CDR3 DNA, 42 bases read in frame from base 1. The junction carries 14 bases between V and J, which are trimmed by 0 bases and 9 bases respectively. CDR1 and CDR2, looked up from the germline V gene (reference sequence), are SEHNR and FQNEAQ.